This T cell receptor beta chain emerged from a study of shared clonotypes between healthy human individuals. General study points: Memory subsets generally showed lower estimated richness than naive subsets.

Details on this clone: Its target is unknown.

The CDR3 has 16 residues. Germline CDR1 is SEHNR and CDR2 is FQNEAQ (reference sequence). V was pared by 3 bases and J by 5 bases, with 9 bases of the junction left unmatched. Here immunoSEQ multiplex PCR was the method, and the copy in TCRdb shows in-frame clones only, minus some. The sample comprises roughly 2.2 million clones, just over 90% of which are singletons, and 0.3% to 0.4% rests with the top ten. The rearrangement uses TRBV7-9 and TRBJ2-1, with 8 positions matching TRBD2. The receptor was isolated from a man aged 18 to 29 in good health. Some clones in this sample may be carry-over from other donors' samples. Sequencing used naive CD4+ T cells from PBMCs. The subset is: CD45RA+ positively selected. The CDR3 coding sequence is TGTGCCAGCAGCTTCAGGAGCGGGAGCCCGAACAATGAGCAGTTCTTC. Translated: CASSFRSGSPNNEQFF.